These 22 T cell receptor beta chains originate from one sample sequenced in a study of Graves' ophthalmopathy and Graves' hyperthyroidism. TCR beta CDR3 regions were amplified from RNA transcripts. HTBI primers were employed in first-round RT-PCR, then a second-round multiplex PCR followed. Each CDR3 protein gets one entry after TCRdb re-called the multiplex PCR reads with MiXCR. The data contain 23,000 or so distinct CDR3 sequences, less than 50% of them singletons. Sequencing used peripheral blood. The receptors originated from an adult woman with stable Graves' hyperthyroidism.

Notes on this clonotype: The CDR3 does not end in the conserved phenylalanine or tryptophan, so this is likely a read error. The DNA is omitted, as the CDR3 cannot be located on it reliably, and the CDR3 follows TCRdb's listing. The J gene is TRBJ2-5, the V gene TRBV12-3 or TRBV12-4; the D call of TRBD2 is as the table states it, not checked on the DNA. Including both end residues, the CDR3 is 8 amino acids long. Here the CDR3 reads CASSFGTS.

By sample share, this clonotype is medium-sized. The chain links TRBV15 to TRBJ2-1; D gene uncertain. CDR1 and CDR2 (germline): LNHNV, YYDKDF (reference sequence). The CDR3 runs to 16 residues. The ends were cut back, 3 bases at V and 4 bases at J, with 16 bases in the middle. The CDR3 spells CATSRGSQTGYNEQFF. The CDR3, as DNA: TGTGCCACCAGCAGGGGAAGCCAAACGGGTTACAATGAGCAGTTCTTC. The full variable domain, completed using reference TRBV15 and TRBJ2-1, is DAMVIQNPRYQVTQFGKPVTLSCSQTLNHNVMYWYQQKSSQAPKLLFHYYDKDFNNEADTPDNFQSRRPNTSFCFLDIRSPGLGDTAMYLCATSRGSQTGYNEQFFGPGTRLTVL.

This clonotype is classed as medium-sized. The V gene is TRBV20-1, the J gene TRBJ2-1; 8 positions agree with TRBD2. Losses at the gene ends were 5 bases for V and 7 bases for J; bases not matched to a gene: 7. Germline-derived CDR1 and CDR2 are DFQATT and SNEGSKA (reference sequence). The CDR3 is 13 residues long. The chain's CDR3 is CSAGTSSWNEQFF. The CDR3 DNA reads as TGCAGTGCTGGGACTAGTAGTTGGAATGAGCAGTTCTTC.

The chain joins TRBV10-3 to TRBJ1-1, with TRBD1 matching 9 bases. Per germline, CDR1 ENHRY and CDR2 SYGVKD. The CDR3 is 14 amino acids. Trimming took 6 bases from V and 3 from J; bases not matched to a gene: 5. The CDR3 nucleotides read TGTGCCATCAGAACCGGGACAGGGCACACTGAAGCTTTCTTT. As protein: CAIRTGTGHTEAFF.

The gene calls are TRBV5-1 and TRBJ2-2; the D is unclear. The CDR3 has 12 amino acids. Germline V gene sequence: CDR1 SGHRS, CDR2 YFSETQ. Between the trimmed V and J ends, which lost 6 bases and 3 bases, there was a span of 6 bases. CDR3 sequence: CASTRDTGELFF. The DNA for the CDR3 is TGCGCCAGCACCAGAGACACCGGGGAGCTGTTTTTT.

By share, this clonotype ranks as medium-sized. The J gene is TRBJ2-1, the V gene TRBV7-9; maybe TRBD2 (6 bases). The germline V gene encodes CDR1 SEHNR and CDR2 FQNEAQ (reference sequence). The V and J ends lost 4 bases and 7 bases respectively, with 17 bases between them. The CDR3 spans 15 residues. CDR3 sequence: CASSSAPGLRNEQFF. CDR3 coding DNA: TGTGCCAGCAGCTCAGCCCCGGGACTCCGGAATGAGCAGTTCTTC.

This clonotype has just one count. The CDR3 DNA sequence: TGTGCCAGCAGGCAGGGAAATAACTATGGCTACACCTTC. Translation gives CASRQGNNYGYTF. This chain joins TRBV2 and TRBJ1-2, with D possibly matching TRBD1 (5 bases). CDR1 is SNHLY and CDR2 is FYNNEI in the germline V gene. Trimming took 6 bases from V and 1 from J, leaving 9 bases between them. The CDR3 has 13 residues.

The CDR3 DNA sequence: TGTGCCGTTGCGCAGAGTAACTATGGCTACACCTTC. Translated, it gives CAVAQSNYGYTF. The V and J genes are TRBV2 and TRBJ1-2; D gene unclear. The V gene lost 11 bases and the J gene lost 1 base, with 11 bases spanning the gap. This CDR3 spans 12 amino acids. Germline-derived CDR1 and CDR2 are SNHLY and FYNNEI. Full variable domain (missing parts from reference TRBV2 and TRBJ1-2): EPEVTQTPSHQVTQMGQEVILRCVPISNHLYFYWYRQILGQKVEFLVSFYNNEISEKSEIFDDQFSVERPDGSNFTLKIRSTKLEDSAMYFCAVAQSNYGYTFGSGTRLTVV.

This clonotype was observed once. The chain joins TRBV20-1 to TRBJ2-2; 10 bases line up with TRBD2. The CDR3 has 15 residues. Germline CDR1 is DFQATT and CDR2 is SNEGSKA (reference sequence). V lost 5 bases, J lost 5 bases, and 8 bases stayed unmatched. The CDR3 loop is CSAAGLAEETGELFF. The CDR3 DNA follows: TGCAGTGCTGCCGGACTAGCGGAGGAAACCGGGGAGCTGTTTTTT.

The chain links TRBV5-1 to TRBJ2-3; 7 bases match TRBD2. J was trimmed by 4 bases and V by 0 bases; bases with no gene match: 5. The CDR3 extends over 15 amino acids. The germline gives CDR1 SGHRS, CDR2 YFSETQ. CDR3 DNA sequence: TGCGCCAGCAGCTTGGAGGGAGGGCTGGCAGATACGCAGTATTTT. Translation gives CASSLEGGLADTQYF. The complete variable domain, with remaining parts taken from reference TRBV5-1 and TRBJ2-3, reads KAGVTQTPRYLIKTRGQQVTLSCSPISGHRSVSWYQQTPGQGLQFLFEYFSETQRNKGNFPGRFSGRQFSNSRSEMNVSTLELGDSALYLCASSLEGGLADTQYFGPGTRLTVL.

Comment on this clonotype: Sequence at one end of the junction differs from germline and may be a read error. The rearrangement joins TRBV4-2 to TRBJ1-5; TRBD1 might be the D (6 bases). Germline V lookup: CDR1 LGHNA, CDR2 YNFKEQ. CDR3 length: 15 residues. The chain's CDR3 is CACSQETDSIQPQHF. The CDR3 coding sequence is TGTGCCTGCAGCCAAGAAACGGACAGTATTCAGCCCCAGCATTTC.

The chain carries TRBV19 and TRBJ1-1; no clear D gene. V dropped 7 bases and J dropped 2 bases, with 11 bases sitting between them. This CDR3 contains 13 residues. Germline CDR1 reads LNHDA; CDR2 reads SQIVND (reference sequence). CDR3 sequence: CASTNRENTEAFF. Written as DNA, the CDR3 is TGTGCCAGTACCAATAGGGAAAACACTGAAGCTTTCTTT.

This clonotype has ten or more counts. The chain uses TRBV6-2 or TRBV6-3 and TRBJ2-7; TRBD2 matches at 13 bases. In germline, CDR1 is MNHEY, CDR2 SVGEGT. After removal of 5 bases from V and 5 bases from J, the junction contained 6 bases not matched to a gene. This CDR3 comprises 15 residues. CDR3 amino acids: CASSKGLAGVNEQYF. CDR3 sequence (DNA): TGTGCCAGCAGTAAAGGACTAGCGGGAGTTAACGAGCAGTACTTC.

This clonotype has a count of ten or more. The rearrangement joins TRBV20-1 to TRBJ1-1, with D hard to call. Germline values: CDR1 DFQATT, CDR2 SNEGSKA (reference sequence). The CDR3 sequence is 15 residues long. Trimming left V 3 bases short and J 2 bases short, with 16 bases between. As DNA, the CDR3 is TGCAGTGCTAGTTCCGCGGGAGGATTCAACACTGAAGCTTTCTTT. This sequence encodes CSASSAGGFNTEAFF.

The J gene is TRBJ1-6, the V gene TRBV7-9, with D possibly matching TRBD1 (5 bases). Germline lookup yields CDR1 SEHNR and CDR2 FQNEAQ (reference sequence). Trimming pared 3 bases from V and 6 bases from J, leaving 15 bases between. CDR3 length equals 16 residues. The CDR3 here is CASSLAGGTRNSPLHF. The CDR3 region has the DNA TGTGCCAGCAGCTTGGCGGGAGGGACGCGTAATTCACCCCTCCACTTT. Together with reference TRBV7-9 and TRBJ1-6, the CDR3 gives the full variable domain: DTGVSQNPRHKITKRGQNVTFRCDPISEHNRLYWYRQTLGQGPEFLTYFQNEAQLEKSRLLSDRFSAERPKGSFSTLEIQRTEQGDSAMYLCASSLAGGTRNSPLHFGNGTRLTVT.

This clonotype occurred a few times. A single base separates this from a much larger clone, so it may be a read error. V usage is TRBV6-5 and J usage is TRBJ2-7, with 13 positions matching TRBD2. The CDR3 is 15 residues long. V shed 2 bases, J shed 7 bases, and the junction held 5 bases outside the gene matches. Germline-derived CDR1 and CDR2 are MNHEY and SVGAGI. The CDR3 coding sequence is TGTGCCAGCAGTTACGGGACTAGCGGGGACAATGAGCAGTACTTC. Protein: CASSYGTSGDNEQYF.

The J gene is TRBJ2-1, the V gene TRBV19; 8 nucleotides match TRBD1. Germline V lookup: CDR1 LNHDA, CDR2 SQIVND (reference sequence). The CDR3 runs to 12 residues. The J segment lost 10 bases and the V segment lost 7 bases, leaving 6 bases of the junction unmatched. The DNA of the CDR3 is TGTGCCAGTAACGCCCGGGACAGGGAGCAGTTCTTC. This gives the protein CASNARDREQFF.

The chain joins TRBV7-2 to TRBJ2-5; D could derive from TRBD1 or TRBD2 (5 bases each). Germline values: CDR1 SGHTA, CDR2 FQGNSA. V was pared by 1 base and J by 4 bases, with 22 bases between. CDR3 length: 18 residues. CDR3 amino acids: CASSLVTGKLGETETQYF. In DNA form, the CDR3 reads TGTGCCAGCAGCTTAGTCACAGGCAAACTAGGGGAAACAGAGACCCAGTACTTC.

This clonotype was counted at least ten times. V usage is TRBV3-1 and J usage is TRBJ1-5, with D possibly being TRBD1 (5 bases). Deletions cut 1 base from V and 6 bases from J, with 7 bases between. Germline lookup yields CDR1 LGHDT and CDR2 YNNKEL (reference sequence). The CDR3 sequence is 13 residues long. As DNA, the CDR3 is TGTGCCAGCAGCCAAGGGGGGATTCAGCCCCAGCATTTT. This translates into CASSQGGIQPQHF. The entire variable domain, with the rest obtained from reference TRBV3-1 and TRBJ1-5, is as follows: DTAVSQTPKYLVTQMGNDKSIKCEQNLGHDTMYWYKQDSKKFLKIMFSYNNKELIINETVPNRFSPKSPDKAHLNLHINSLELGDSAVYFCASSQGGIQPQHFGDGTRLSIL.

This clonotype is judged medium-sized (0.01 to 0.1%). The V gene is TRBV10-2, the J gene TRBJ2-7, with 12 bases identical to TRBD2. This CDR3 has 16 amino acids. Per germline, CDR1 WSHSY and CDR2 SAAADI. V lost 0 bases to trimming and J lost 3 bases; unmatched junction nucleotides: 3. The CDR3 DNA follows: TGCGCCAGCAGTGAGTCGATACTAGCGGGAGGCTACGAGCAGTACTTC. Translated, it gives CASSESILAGGYEQYF.

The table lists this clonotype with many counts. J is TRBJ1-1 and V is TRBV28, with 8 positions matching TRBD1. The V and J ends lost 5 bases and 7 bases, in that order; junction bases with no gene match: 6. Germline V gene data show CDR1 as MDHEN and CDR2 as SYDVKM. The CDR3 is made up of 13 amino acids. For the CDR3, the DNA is TGTGCCAGCAGTCGACAGGGGAGAAATGAAGCTTTCTTT. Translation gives CASSRQGRNEAFF.

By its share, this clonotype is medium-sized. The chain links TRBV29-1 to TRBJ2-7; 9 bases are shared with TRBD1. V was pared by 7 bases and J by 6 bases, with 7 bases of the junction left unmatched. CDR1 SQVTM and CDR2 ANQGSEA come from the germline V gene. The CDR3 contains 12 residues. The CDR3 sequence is CSARQGVSEQYF. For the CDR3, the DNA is TGCAGCGCCCGACAGGGGGTTAGCGAGCAGTACTTC.